The 15 T cell receptor beta chains reported below all come from one sample, sequenced in a study of T cell clonality in common variable immunodeficiency. Sequenced by immunoSEQ multiplex PCR; TCRdb stores in-frame clones only, minus some. Listed for the sample are approximately 34,000 clones, none seen a single time. The material sequenced was peripheral blood mononuclear cells. These receptors were taken from a person aged 18 to 70 in good health.

This clone was recorded many times. The missing CDR3 end, 3 residues past where the read stops, is filled in from the germline J gene. This chain joins TRBV19 and TRBJ2-1, with a possible D match to TRBD2 (7 bases). Trimming left V 3 bases short and J 4 bases short, with 16 bases between. The germline CDR1 and CDR2 sequences are LNHDA and SQIVND (reference sequence). The CDR3 consists of 16 residues. The DNA read from the CDR3 is TGTGCCAGTAGTATTGGGCGTGGGGGGGCTTACAATGAG. Its translation is CASSIGRGGAYNE. The full CDR3 protein is CASSIGRGGAYNEQFF. The variable domain in full, with the rest retrieved from reference TRBV19 and TRBJ2-1, is DGGITQSPKYLFRKEGQNVTLSCEQNLNHDAMYWYRQDPGQGLRLIYYSQIVNDFQKGDIAEGYSVSREKKESFPLTVTSAQKNPTAFYLCASSIGRGGAYNEQFFGPGTRLTVL.

A few counts support this clone. The CDR3 end is not reached by the read, which stops 3 residues before it; the germline J gene fills it in. The J gene is TRBJ2-1, the V gene TRBV7-6; maybe TRBD1 (6 bases). The V and J ends lost 2 bases and 2 bases respectively, with 10 bases between them. This CDR3 spans 15 amino acids. Per the germline V gene, CDR1 is SGHVS and CDR2 is FNYEAQ. The sequenced CDR3 bases are TGTGCCAGCAGCTTAAAGGACAGCCCCTACAATGAG. It yields the protein CASSLKDSPYNE. The complete CDR3 reads CASSLKDSPYNEQFF.

This clone was seen repeatedly, ten times or more. CDR3 in amino acids: CASSPRGGFYNEQFF. CDR3 DNA, as far as it was read: TGTGCCAGCAGCCCTAGGGGGGGGTTTTACAATGAG. This chain joins TRBV7-2 and TRBJ2-1; D is perhaps TRBD2 (7 bases). The CDR3 extends 3 residues past the end of the read, so its final part is completed from the germline J gene. V was cut by 5 bases and J by 4 bases, with 15 bases left in between. CDR1 SGHTA and CDR2 FQGNSA come from the germline V gene. This CDR3 is 15 amino acids long.

At least ten counts were recorded for this clone. This chain's CDR3 is CAISDSQGGNSPLHF. CDR3 DNA, as far as it was read: TGTGCCATCAGTGATTCCCAGGGAGGAAACTCACCC. The rearrangement uses TRBV10-3 and TRBJ1-6, with D possibly being TRBD1 (5 bases). With the read ending 3 residues before the CDR3 end, the germline J gene is used to fill in that end. V shed 3 bases and J shed 10 bases, with 16 bases lying between them. From germline, CDR1 is ENHRY and CDR2 SYGVKD. CDR3 length equals 15 residues.

This clone was detected ten times or more. From the germline J gene comes the end of the CDR3, since the read stops 3 residues before it. This sequence joins TRBV6-2 or TRBV6-3 and TRBJ1-2; the match to TRBD1 covers 8 bases. The CDR3 has 14 amino acids. Per germline, CDR1 MNHEY and CDR2 SVGEGT. Trimming cost V 5 bases and J 2 bases; bases outside gene matches: 4. The chain's CDR3 is CASSTWTGNYGYTF. The part of the CDR3 DNA that was read is TGTGCCAGCAGTACTTGGACAGGGAACTATGGC.

This clone was counted many times. The read terminates 3 residues ahead of where the CDR3 ends, so the germline J gene completes it. The gene calls are TRBV5-1 and TRBJ2-5; 12 bases agree with TRBD1. CDR3 length: 16 amino acids. Germline assignment: CDR1 SGHRS and CDR2 YFSETQ. The ends lost 4 bases at V and 5 bases at J; junction bases unmatched: 9. CDR3 sequence: CASSGGTGGAWETQYF. The DNA read from the CDR3 is TGCGCCAGCAGCGGCGGGACAGGGGGCGCGTGGGAGACC.

This clone was recorded at least ten times. The observed sequence ends 3 residues before the CDR3 terminus, with the missing tail filled in from the germline J gene. V is TRBV14 and J is TRBJ1-1, with 8 nucleotides matching TRBD1. The CDR3 has 17 amino acids. Germline CDR1 and CDR2: SGHDN and FVKESK. Trimming removed 1 base from V and 0 bases from J; junction bases left unmatched: 7. The CDR3 loop is CASSQARQGALNTEAFF. Incomplete CDR3 DNA: TGTGCCAGCAGCCAAGCTCGGCAGGGGGCCTTGAACACTGAA.

In this sample, this clone turned up many times. CDR3 residues: CASRPTASGGAQETQYF. CDR3 bases read: TGCGCCAGCAGACCTACCGCCAGCGGGGGGGCCCAGGAGACC. V gene TRBV5-1 combines with J gene TRBJ2-5; TRBD2 matches 10 bases. The CDR3 is cut off 3 residues early in the read; its end comes from the germline J gene. CDR1 and CDR2 from the germline V gene are SGHRS and YFSETQ. Trimming at V came to 5 bases and at J to 5 bases, leaving 15 bases not matched to a gene. This CDR3 has 17 amino acids.

This clone was picked up many times. The sequence runs out 3 residues before the end of the CDR3; the remainder is reconstructed from the germline J gene. The rearrangement links TRBV5-4 to TRBJ2-5; D is unresolved. CDR1 is SGHNT and CDR2 is YYREEE in the germline V gene (reference sequence). CDR3 length: 12 amino acids. V was cut by 0 bases and J by 2 bases, with 2 bases left in between. The chain's CDR3 is CASSLVQETQYF. Partial CDR3 DNA: TGTGCCAGCAGCTTGGTACAAGAGACC.

This clone was observed many times. The CDR3 end is not reached by the read, which stops 3 residues before it; the germline J gene fills it in. The V call is TRBV7-9, the J call TRBJ1-6, with 9 bases fitting TRBD1. CDR3 length: 14 residues. Germline V gives CDR1 SEHNR, CDR2 FQNEAQ (reference sequence). The J segment lost 9 bases and the V segment lost 5 bases, leaving 5 bases of the junction unmatched. The sequenced part of the CDR3 DNA is TGTGCCAGCAGCCAACAGGGGGCGGGTTCACCC. Its protein is CASSQQGAGSP. The full CDR3 reads CASSQQGAGSPLHF. The complete variable domain, with remaining parts taken from reference TRBV7-9 and TRBJ1-6, reads DTGVSQNPRHKITKRGQNVTFRCDPISEHNRLYWYRQTLGQGPEFLTYFQNEAQLEKSRLLSDRFSAERPKGSFSTLEIQRTEQGDSAMYLCASSQQGAGSPLHFGNGTRLTVT.

In this sample, this clone turned up many times. The CDR3 bases that were read are TGCAGCGCTCGACTCGGATATACTACGAGCACTGAA. Its protein product is CSARLGYTTSTE. The entire CDR3 protein reads CSARLGYTTSTEAFF. The chain recombines TRBV29-1 with TRBJ1-1; D remains ambiguous. With the read ending 3 residues before the CDR3 end, the germline J gene is used to fill in that end. Germline assignment: CDR1 SQVTM and CDR2 ANQGSEA. The V gene lost 7 bases and the J gene lost 4 bases, with 22 bases spanning the gap. The CDR3 runs 15 residues.

This clone was picked up a small number of times. The CDR3 sequence is CASSPRQGGLTEAFF. The sequenced part of the CDR3 DNA is TGTGCCAGCAGCCCGAGACAGGGGGGGTTGACTGAA. The chain joins TRBV7-9 to TRBJ1-1, with 9 bases aligning to TRBD1. The read is 3 residues too short to cover the CDR3 end, so that end is filled in from the germline J gene. CDR1 and CDR2 from the germline V gene are SEHNR and FQNEAQ (reference sequence). The trim removed 5 bases at V and 5 bases at J, leaving 9 bases unmatched. This CDR3 has 15 amino acids.

This clone was detected ten times or more. Read data end 3 residues before the CDR3 end; the end is taken from the germline J gene. V usage is TRBV27 and J usage is TRBJ1-6, with unresolved D. There are 15 residues in the CDR3. The V and J ends lost 6 bases and 1 base respectively, with 10 bases between them. The germline CDR1 and CDR2 sequences are MNHEY and SMNVEV (reference sequence). The CDR3 is CASSMKQSYNSPLHF. The part of the CDR3 DNA that was read is TGTGCCAGCAGCATGAAGCAATCCTATAATTCACCC.

This clone was observed many times. The CDR3 extends 3 residues past the end of the read, so its final part is completed from the germline J gene. The chain combines TRBV7-2 with TRBJ2-5; TRBD2 matches at 8 bases. The CDR3 runs 14 residues. Germline V CDR1 and CDR2: SGHTA, FQGNSA. V dropped 5 bases and J dropped 4; count of bases not matched to a gene: 6. The CDR3 DNA, read in part, is TGTGCCAGCAGCACGGGGGGGCGACTAGAGACC. This gives the protein CASSTGGRLET. The CDR3 reads in full as CASSTGGRLETQYF.

This clone was counted at least ten times. The CDR3 spells CASSWTKNEQFF. CDR3 DNA, as far as it was read: TGTGCCAGTAGCTGGACTAAGAATGAG. V usage is TRBV19 and J usage is TRBJ2-1, with D tentatively TRBD2 (6 bases). The sequenced fragment ends 3 residues before the CDR3 boundary, so the rest is inferred from the germline J gene. V gave up 6 bases and J gave up 7 bases, with 10 bases separating them. The CDR3 spans 12 residues. Per the germline V gene, CDR1 is LNHDA and CDR2 is SQIVND (reference sequence).